This T cell receptor (beta chain) appears in the sequencing data of a study of liver allograft versus peripheral blood T cells. Turning to the study itself: Recipients' peripheral blood T cell receptor repertoires were compared with those in transplanted livers.

This clonotype is judged medium-sized. V was cut by 8 bases and J by 7 bases, with 15 bases left in between. The CDR3 runs 13 residues. Germline lookup yields CDR1 SGHTA and CDR2 FQGNSA. TCRdb independently ran MiXCR on the reads; one entry per CDR3 protein. The sample shows over 5,000 distinct CDR3 sequences, roughly 17% of them seen only once. The chain links TRBV7-2 to TRBJ1-5, with D hard to call. The TCR comes from a human patient who had a liver transplant. Some of these T cells may belong to the graft donor. In nucleotides, the CDR3 is TGTGCCAGCGCCGGTGGGTCCGGACAGCCCCAGCATTTT. It encodes CASAGGSGQPQHF.